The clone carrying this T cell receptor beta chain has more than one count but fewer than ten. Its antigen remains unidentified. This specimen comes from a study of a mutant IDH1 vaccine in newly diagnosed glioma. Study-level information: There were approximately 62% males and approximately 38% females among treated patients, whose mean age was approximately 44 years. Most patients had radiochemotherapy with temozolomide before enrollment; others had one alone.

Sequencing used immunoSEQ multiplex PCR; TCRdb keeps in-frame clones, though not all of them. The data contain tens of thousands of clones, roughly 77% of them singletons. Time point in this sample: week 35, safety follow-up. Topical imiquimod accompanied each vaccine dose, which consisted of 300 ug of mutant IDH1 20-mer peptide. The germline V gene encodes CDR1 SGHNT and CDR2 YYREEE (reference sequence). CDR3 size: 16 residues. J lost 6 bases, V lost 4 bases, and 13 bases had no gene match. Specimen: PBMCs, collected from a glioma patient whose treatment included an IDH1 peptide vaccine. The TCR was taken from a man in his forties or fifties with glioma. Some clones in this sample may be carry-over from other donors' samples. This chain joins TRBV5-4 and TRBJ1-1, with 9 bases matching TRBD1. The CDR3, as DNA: TGTGCCAGCAGCAGTATACAGGGGGCGTGGATATCTGAAGCTTTCTTT. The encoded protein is CASSSIQGAWISEAFF.